Sequencing of this T cell receptor (beta chain) was carried out in a study of shared clonotypes between healthy human individuals. Profiled with immunoSEQ multiplex PCR; TCRdb holds only in-frame clones, not every one. Of around 2.5 million clones detected, approximately 93% appear once; the ten largest clones hold more than 0.35%. In this sample, this clone turned up a few times. Germline CDR1 reads KGHSH; CDR2 reads LQKENI. The CDR3 sequence is 13 residues long. V lost 6 bases to trimming and J lost 8 bases; unmatched junction nucleotides: 7. The material sequenced was naive CD4+ T cells from PBMCs. The subset is: CD45RA+ positively selected. The receptor was derived from a man younger than 30 in good health. Some clones in this sample may be carry-over from other donors' samples. The chain employs TRBV18 and TRBJ1-2, with 9 bases identical to TRBD1. CDR3 DNA: TGTGCCAGCTCGACGACAGGGGGACGCGGCTACACCTTC. The encoded protein is CASSTTGGRGYTF.